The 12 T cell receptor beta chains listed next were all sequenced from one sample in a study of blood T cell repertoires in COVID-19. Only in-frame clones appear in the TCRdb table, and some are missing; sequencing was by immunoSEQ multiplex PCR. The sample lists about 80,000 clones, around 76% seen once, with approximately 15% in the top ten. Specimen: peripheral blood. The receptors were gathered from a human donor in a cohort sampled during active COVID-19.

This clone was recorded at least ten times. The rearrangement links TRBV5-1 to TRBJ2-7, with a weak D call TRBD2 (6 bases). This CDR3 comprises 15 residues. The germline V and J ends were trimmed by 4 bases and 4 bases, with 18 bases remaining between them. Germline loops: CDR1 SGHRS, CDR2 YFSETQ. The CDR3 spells CASSPTGLISYEQYF. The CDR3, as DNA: TGCGCCAGCAGCCCAACGGGACTCATTTCTTACGAGCAGTACTTC.

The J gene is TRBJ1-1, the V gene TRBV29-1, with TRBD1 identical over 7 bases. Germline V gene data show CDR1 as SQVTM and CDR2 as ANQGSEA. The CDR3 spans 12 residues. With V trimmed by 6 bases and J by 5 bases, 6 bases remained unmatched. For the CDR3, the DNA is TGCAGCGTCGACAGGGATGATACTGAAGCTTTCTTT. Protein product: CSVDRDDTEAFF.

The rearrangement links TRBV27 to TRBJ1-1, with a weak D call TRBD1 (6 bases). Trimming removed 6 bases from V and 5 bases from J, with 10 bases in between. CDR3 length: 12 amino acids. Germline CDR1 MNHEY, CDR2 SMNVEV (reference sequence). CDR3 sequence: CASRATGTEAFF. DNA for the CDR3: TGTGCCAGCAGGGCCACAGGGACTGAAGCTTTCTTT.

The CDR3 here is CASSEPGVSNQPQHF. The CDR3 DNA sequence: TGCGCCAGCAGTGAACCCGGGGTAAGCAATCAGCCCCAGCATTTT. The chain is built from TRBV10-2 and TRBJ1-5, with unresolved D. V was shortened by 3 bases and J by 1 base, with 10 bases between the two germline ends. Germline V CDR1 and CDR2: WSHSY, SAAADI. The CDR3 totals 15 residues.

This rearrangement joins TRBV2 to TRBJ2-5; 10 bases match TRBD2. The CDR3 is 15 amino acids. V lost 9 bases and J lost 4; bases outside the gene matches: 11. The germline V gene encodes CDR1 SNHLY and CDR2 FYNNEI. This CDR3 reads CASPTGLAGVETQYF. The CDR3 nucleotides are TGTGCCAGTCCAACGGGGCTAGCGGGAGTAGAGACCCAGTACTTC.

The CDR3 coding sequence is TGTGCCATCAGTGAGTCCGCCGTCGTACTTTTTTTT. It is translated as CAISESAVVLFF. The V call is TRBV10-3, the J call TRBJ1-4; D gene uncertain. Trimming removed 0 bases at V and 17 bases at J, with 13 bases between. Germline values: CDR1 ENHRY, CDR2 SYGVKD. This CDR3 is built from 12 residues.

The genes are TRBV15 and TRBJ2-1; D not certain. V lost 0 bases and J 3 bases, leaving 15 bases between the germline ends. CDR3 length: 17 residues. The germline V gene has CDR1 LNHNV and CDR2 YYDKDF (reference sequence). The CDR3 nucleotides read TGTGCCACCAGCAGAGAGGTGTTAGTTGGAGACTACAATGAGCAGTTCTTC. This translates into CATSREVLVGDYNEQFF.

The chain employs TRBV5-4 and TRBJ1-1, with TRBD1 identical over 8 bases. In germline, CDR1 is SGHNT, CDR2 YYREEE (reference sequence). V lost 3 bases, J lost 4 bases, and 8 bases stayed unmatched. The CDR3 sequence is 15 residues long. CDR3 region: CASSSVGRGLTEAFF. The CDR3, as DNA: TGTGCCAGCAGCTCAGTTGGCAGGGGGCTCACTGAAGCTTTCTTT.

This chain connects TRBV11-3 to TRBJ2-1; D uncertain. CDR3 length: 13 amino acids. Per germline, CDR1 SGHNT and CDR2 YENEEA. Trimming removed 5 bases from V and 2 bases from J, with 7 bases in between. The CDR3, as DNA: TGTGCCAGCAGCCGGGTTCCCTACAATGAGCAGTTCTTC. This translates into CASSRVPYNEQFF.

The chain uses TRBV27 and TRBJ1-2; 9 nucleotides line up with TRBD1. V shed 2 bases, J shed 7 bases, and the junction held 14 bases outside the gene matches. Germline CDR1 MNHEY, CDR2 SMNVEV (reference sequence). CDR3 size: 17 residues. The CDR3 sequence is CASSLRVPGQGGSGYTF. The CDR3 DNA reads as TGTGCCAGCAGTTTACGAGTACCGGGACAGGGTGGCTCTGGCTACACCTTC.

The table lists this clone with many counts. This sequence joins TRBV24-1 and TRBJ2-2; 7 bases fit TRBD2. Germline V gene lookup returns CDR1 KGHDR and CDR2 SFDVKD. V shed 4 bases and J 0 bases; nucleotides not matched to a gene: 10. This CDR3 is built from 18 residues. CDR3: CATSDPSLAATNTGELFF. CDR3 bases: TGTGCCACCAGTGACCCCTCTCTAGCGGCGACGAACACCGGGGAGCTGTTTTTT.

The CDR3 sequence is CASSLEASGRYEQYF. DNA of the CDR3: TGTGCCAGCAGCTTAGAGGCTAGCGGGCGCTACGAGCAGTACTTC. The gene calls are TRBV7-6 and TRBJ2-7, with TRBD2 matching 8 bases. Germline loops: CDR1 SGHVS, CDR2 FNYEAQ. V gave up 1 base and J gave up 3 bases; unmatched junction bases: 5. CDR3 length: 15 amino acids.